This T cell receptor beta chain was found in a study of T cell repertoires in cytomegalovirus infection. Study information: Signatures in public TCR beta sequences pointed to both CMV infection and matching HLA type.

This clonotype was seen at least ten times. The CDR3 extends over 17 amino acids. V dropped 5 bases and J dropped 0 bases, with 18 bases sitting between them. Germline V CDR1 and CDR2: SGHTA, FQGNSA. Each CDR3 protein is one row after TCRdb ran MiXCR on the reads. The table records around 270,000 distinct CDR3 sequences, approximately 9.2% of them present only once. V and J are TRBV7-2 and TRBJ2-3; a possible D gene is TRBD2 (6 bases). This receptor was taken from a human donor in good health (CMV status not recorded). Some clones in this sample may be carry-over from other donors' samples. Sequencing input: PBMCs. CDR3 region: CASSQPGMGTSTDTQYF. The CDR3 bases are TGTGCCAGCAGCCAGCCGGGGATGGGGACTAGCACAGATACGCAGTATTTT.